The 9 T cell receptor beta chains below all came from one sample that was sequenced in a study of cytomegalovirus exposure and HLA in healthy donors. The PCR had 60 Vbeta and 13 Jbeta primers. Sequencing was performed with immunoSEQ multiplex PCR; in TCRdb, only in-frame clones are kept and a portion is missing. The repertoire holds about 200,000 clones, with roughly 73% as singletons. Sequenced: PBMCs. The source is a woman in her twenties or thirties in good health and CMV-seropositive.

The rearrangement uses TRBV29-1 and TRBJ2-1, with 10 bases identical to TRBD2. The CDR3 covers 14 residues. CDR1 SQVTM and CDR2 ANQGSEA come from the germline V gene. The V gene end was trimmed by 1 base and the J gene end by 9 bases; junction bases not matched to a gene: 6. Here the CDR3 reads CSVEGGTSVSEQFF. CDR3 DNA: TGCAGCGTTGAAGGCGGGACTAGCGTAAGTGAGCAGTTCTTC.

This sequence joins TRBV9 and TRBJ2-1, with 11 bases that match TRBD1. The germline V gene has CDR1 SGDLS and CDR2 YYNGEE. CDR3 length equals 15 residues. The V gene end was trimmed by 0 bases and the J gene end by 6 bases; junction bases not matched to a gene: 2. The CDR3 DNA follows: TGTGCCAGCAGCGTAGGGGACAGGGGGAGCAATGAGCAGTTCTTC. Protein product: CASSVGDRGSNEQFF.

The V call is TRBV5-1, the J call TRBJ2-3; 9 bases align to TRBD1. The germline gives CDR1 SGHRS, CDR2 YFSETQ. The CDR3 runs 16 residues. Trimming at V came to 4 bases and at J to 4 bases, leaving 10 bases not matched to a gene. CDR3 loop: CASSVGGTGNADTQYF. CDR3 DNA: TGCGCCAGCAGCGTGGGGGGGACAGGGAACGCAGATACGCAGTATTTT.

CDR3 loop: CASSLNRGGTDTQYF. The CDR3 DNA reads as TGTGCCAGCAGCCTGAACAGGGGTGGCACAGATACGCAGTATTTT. J is TRBJ2-3 and V is TRBV7-3, with 7 bases aligning to TRBD1. J was trimmed by 1 base and V by 5 bases; bases with no gene match: 6. Germline CDR1 SGHTA, CDR2 FQGTGA. The CDR3 consists of 15 residues. Together with reference TRBV7-3 and TRBJ2-3, the CDR3 gives the full variable domain: GAGVSQTPSNKVTEKGKYVELRCDPISGHTALYWYRQSLGQGPEFLIYFQGTGAADDSGLPNDRFFAVRPEGSVSTLKIQRTERGDSAVYLCASSLNRGGTDTQYFGPGTRLTVL.

The rearrangement uses TRBV7-2 and TRBJ2-5, with TRBD2 matching over 8 bases. Trimming took 1 base from V and 5 from J; bases not matched to a gene: 6. Germline loops: CDR1 SGHTA, CDR2 FQGNSA. The CDR3 covers 15 residues. The CDR3 DNA reads TGTGCCAGCAGCTTAGTGGCGGGGGGTGGGGAGACCCAGTACTTC. Amino acids: CASSLVAGGGETQYF.

The chain combines TRBV9 with TRBJ1-2; possible D gene TRBD1, 6 bases. V was clipped by 3 bases and J by 4 bases, with 16 bases between them. CDR1 SGDLS and CDR2 YYNGEE come from the germline V gene. This CDR3 has 15 residues. The CDR3, as DNA: TGTGCCAGCAGCGCCGGAGTACAGGGAGCCTATGGCTACACCTTC. Translating it yields CASSAGVQGAYGYTF.

Notes on this clone: A junction end diverges from the germline sequence, so it may reflect a read error. The chain employs TRBV7-3 and TRBJ2-1; D possibly corresponds to TRBD2 (6 bases). Germline V CDR1 and CDR2: SGHTA, FQGTGA. The CDR3 runs to 15 residues. CDR3 residues: CASSLTATSSDEQFF. The CDR3 nucleotides are TGTGCCAGCAGCCTAACCGCGACTAGTTCGGATGAGCAGTTCTTC.

CDR3 in DNA: TGTGCCAGCAGCTTAGAGCGGGCTTTCTTT. It specifies CASSLERAFF. V usage is TRBV7-9 and J usage is TRBJ1-1; unclear D gene. The CDR3 is made up of 10 amino acids. Germline assignment: CDR1 SEHNR and CDR2 FQNEAQ (reference sequence). The V end lost 1 base, the J end lost 11 bases, and 5 bases lay between the germline ends. Based on the CDR3 plus reference TRBV7-9 and TRBJ1-1, the full variable domain is DTGVSQNPRHKITKRGQNVTFRCDPISEHNRLYWYRQTLGQGPEFLTYFQNEAQLEKSRLLSDRFSAERPKGSFSTLEIQRTEQGDSAMYLCASSLERAFFGQGTRLTVV.

The chain has TRBV7-2 and TRBJ1-2; D call uncertain. The length of the CDR3 is 14 residues. Germline V CDR1 and CDR2: SGHTA, FQGNSA. V was pared by 1 base and J by 5 bases, with 11 bases between. In nucleotides, the CDR3 is TGTGCCAGCAGCTTAGACAGTCCCGATTATGGCTACACCTTC. It encodes CASSLDSPDYGYTF.